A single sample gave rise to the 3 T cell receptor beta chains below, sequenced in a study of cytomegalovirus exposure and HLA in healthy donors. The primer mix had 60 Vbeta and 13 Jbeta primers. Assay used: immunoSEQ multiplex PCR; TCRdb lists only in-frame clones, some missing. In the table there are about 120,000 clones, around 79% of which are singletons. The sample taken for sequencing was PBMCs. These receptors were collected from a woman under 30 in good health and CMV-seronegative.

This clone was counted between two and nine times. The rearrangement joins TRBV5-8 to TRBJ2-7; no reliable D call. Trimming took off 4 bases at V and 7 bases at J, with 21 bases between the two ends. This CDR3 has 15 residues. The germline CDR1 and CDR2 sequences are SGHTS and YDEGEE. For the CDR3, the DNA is TGTGCCAGCAGCCAACCCCTGGGCCTACCTGGAGAGCAGTACTTC. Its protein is CASSQPLGLPGEQYF.

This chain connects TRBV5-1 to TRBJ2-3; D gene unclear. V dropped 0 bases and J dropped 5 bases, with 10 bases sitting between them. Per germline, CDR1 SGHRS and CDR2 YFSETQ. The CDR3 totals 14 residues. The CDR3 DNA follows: TGCGCCAGCAGCTTGGGTACAGTCAGAGATACGCAGTATTTT. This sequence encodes CASSLGTVRDTQYF.

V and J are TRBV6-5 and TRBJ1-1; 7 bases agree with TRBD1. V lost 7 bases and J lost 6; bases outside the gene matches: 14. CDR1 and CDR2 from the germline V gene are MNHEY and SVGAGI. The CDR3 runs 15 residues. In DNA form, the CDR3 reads TGTGCCAGCAAGGAGGGGCGACACAGGGGCGCTGAAGCTTTCTTT. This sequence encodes CASKEGRHRGAEAFF.